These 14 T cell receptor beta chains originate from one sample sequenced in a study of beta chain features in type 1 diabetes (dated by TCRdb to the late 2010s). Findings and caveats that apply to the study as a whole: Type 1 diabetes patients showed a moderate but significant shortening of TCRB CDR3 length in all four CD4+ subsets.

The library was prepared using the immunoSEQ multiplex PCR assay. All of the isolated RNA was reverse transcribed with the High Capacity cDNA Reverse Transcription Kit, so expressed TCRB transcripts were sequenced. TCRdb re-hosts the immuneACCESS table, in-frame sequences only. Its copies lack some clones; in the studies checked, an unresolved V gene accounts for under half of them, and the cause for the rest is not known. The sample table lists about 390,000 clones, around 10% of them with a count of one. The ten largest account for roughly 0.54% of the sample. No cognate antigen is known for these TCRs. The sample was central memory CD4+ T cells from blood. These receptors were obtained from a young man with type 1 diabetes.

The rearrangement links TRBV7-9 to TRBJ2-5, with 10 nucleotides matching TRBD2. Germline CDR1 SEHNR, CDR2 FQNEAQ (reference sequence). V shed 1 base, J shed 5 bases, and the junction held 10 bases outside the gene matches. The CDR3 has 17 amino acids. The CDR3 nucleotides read TGTGCCAGCAGCTTAGGTTCTAGCGGGAGTCGGTGGGAGACCCAGTACTTC. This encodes CASSLGSSGSRWETQYF.

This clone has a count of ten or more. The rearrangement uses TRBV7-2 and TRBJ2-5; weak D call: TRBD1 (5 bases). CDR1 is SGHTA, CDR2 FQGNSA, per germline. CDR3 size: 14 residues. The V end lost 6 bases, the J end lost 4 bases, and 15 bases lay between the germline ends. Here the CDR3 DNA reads TGTGCCAGCAGTCTAGGGGTTATAGGAGAGACCCAGTACTTC. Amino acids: CASSLGVIGETQYF.

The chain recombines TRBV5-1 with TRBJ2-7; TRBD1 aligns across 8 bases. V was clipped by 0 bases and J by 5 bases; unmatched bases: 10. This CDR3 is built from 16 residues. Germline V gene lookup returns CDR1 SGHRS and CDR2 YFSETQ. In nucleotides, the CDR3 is TGCGCCAGCAGCTTGGTGCGGACAGGGACAGTCCACGAGCAGTACTTC. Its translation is CASSLVRTGTVHEQYF. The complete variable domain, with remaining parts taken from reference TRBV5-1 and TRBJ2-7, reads KAGVTQTPRYLIKTRGQQVTLSCSPISGHRSVSWYQQTPGQGLQFLFEYFSETQRNKGNFPGRFSGRQFSNSRSEMNVSTLELGDSALYLCASSLVRTGTVHEQYFGPGTRLTVT.

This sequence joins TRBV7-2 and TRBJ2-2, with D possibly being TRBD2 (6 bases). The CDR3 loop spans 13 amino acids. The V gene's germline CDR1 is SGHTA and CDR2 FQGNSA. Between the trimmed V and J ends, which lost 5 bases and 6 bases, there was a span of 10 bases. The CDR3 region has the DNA TGTGCCAGCAGCGGGGGAGGATCCGGGGAGCTGTTTTTT. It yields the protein CASSGGGSGELFF.

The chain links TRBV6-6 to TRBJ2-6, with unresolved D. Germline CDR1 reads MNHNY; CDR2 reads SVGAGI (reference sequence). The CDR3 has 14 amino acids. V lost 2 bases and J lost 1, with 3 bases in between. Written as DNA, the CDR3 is TGTGCCAGCAGTTACGGTTCTGGGGCCAACGTCCTGACTTTC. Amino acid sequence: CASSYGSGANVLTF.

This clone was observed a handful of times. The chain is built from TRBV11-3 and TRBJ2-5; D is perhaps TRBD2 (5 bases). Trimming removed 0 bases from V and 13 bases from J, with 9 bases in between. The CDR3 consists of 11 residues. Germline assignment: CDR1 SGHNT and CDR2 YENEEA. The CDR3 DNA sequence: TGTGCCAGCAGCTTAGATAGGACTCGGTACTTC. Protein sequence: CASSLDRTRYF.

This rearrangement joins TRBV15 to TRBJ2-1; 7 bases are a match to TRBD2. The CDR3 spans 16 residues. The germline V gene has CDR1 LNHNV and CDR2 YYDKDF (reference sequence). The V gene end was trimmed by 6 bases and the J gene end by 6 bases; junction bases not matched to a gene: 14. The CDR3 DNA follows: TGTGCCACCAGTCCCAGAGTTGGGGAGGGTCGCAATGAGCAGTTCTTC. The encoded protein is CATSPRVGEGRNEQFF.

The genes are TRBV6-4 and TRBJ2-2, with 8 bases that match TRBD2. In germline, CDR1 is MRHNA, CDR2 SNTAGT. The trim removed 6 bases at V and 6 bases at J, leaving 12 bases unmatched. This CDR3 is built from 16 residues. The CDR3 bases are TGTGCCAGCAGACCTTCCGATAGCGGGATGGCCGGGGAGCTGTTTTTT. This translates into CASRPSDSGMAGELFF.

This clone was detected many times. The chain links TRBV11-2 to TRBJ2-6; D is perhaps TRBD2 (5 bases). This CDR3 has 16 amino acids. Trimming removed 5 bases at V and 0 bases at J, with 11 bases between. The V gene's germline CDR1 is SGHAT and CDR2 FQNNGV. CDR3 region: CASSRLYGSGANVLTF. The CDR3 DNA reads TGTGCCAGCAGCCGACTATACGGCTCTGGGGCCAACGTCCTGACTTTC.

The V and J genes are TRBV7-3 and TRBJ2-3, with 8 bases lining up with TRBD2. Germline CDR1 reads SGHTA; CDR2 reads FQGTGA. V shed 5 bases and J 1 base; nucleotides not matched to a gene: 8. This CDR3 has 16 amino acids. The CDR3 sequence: CASSPLAGPRTDTQYF. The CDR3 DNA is TGTGCCAGCAGCCCCCTAGCGGGCCCGCGCACAGATACGCAGTATTTT.

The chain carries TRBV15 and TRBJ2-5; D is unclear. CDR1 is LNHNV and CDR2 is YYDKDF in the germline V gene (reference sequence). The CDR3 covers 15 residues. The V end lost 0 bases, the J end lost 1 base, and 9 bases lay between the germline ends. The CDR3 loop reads CATSRDGRIQETQYF. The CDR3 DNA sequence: TGTGCCACCAGCAGAGATGGCAGGATCCAAGAGACCCAGTACTTC.

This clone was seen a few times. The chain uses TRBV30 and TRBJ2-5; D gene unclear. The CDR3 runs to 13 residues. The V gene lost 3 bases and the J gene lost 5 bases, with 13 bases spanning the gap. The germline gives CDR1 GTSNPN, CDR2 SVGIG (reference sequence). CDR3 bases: TGTGCCTGGAGAGACGAGGCTGGGGAGACCCAGTACTTC. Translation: CAWRDEAGETQYF.

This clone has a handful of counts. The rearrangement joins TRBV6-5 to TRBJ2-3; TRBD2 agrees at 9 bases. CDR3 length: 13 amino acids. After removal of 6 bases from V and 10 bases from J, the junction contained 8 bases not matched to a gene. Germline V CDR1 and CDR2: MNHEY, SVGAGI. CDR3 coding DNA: TGTGCCAGCAGGGATTCTAGCGGGGCTTCGCAGTATTTT. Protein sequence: CASRDSSGASQYF.

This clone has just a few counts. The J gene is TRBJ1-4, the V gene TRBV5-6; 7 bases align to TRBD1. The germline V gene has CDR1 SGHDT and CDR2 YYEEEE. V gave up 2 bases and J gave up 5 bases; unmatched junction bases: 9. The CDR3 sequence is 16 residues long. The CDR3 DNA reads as TGTGCCAGCAGCTTATACTCAGGGGGTAGAAATGAAAAACTGTTTTTT. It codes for CASSLYSGGRNEKLFF.